This paragraph reports one TCR beta chain. These data originate in a study of blood T cell repertoires in COVID-19. The CDR3 totals 13 residues. Trimming cost V 2 bases and J 6 bases, with 10 bases left between them. Germline V gene lookup returns CDR1 SEHNR and CDR2 FQNEAQ (reference sequence). Libraries were prepared by immunoSEQ multiplex PCR; TCRdb keeps only in-frame clonotypes and omits some of them. This table holds about 150,000 clones, around 88% found once. Sequencing used peripheral blood. The chain has TRBV7-9 and TRBJ1-2; D uncertain. The receptor comes from a human donor in a cohort sampled during active COVID-19. The DNA of the CDR3 is TGTGCCAGCAGCTTACTTTACGTAGATGGCTACACCTTC. This encodes CASSLLYVDGYTF.